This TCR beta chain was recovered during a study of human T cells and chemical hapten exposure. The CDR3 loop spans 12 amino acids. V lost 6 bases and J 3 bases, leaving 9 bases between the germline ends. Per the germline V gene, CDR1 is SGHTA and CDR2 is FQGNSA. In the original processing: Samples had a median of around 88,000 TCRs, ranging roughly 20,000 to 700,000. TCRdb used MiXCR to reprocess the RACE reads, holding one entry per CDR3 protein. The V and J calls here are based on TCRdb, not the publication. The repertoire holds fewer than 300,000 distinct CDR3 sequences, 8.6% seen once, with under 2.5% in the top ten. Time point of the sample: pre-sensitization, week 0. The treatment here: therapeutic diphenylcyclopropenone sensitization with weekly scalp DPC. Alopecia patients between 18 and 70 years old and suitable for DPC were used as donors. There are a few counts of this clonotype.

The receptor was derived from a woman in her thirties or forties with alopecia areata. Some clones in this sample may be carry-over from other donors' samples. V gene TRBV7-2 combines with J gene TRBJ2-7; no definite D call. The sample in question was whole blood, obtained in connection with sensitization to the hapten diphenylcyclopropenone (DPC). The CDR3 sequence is CASRSSGYEQYF. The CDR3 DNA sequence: TGTGCCAGCAGATCATCAGGCTACGAGCAGTACTTC.